This T cell receptor (beta chain) was profiled in a study of cytomegalovirus exposure and HLA in healthy donors. Study results and limitations: According to the study, roughly 160 TCR beta chains were cytomegalovirus-associated. In vitro experiments confirmed that a few CMV-associated chains were specific for CMV antigens. Cytomegalovirus status was reportedly diagnosed by the classifier with high specificity and sensitivity. That first-cohort TCR clusters tended to co-occur in the 95 to 150 validation repertoires was found in a later analysis.

Here immunoSEQ multiplex PCR was the method, and the copy in TCRdb shows in-frame clones only, minus some. The repertoire holds about 110,000 clones, with approximately 94% as singletons. In the case of this clone: Its specificity is not known.

The TCR was taken from a woman under 30 in good health and CMV-seronegative. Material: PBMCs.

CDR3 loop: CASSSGTGEYF. CDR3 DNA: TGTGCCAGCAGCTCCGGGACAGGGGAGTATTTT. This rearrangement joins TRBV11-2 to TRBJ2-3; 10 bases are shared with TRBD1. The CDR3 has 11 amino acids. Germline V CDR1 and CDR2: SGHAT, FQNNGV. Trimming cost V 4 bases and J 13 bases; bases outside gene matches: 2.